This T cell receptor (beta chain) emerged from a study of blood T cells in healthy people across ages. This clonotype was found a few times. CDR3 length: 12 amino acids. Trimming left V 7 bases short and J 3 bases short, with 10 bases between. Germline CDR1 is LGHDT and CDR2 is YNNKEL (reference sequence). Together with a sample-barcoded 5' primer, a J-beta primer mix was included in a second PCR lasting about 7 to 12 cycles. Each CDR3 protein is one row after TCRdb ran MiXCR on the 5' RACE reads. The sample includes roughly 500,000 distinct CDR3 sequences, under 30% of them seen just once. The data also belong to a second study, concerning T cells of mothers and their children.

The sequence derives from a boy younger than 18 in good health. Sequencing was performed on blood. V usage is TRBV3-1 and J usage is TRBJ2-7, with a possible D match to TRBD2 (7 bases). CDR3 region: CASKGGGYEQYF. CDR3 sequence (DNA): TGTGCCAGCAAAGGGGGGGGCTACGAGCAGTACTTC.